This T cell receptor (beta chain) came from a study of blood T cell repertoires in COVID-19. The germline V gene encodes CDR1 LGHDT and CDR2 YNNKEL (reference sequence). The junction had 6 bases not matched to a gene; V was cut back by 0 bases and J by 7 bases. The CDR3 consists of 16 residues. Participants came from about two dozen US areas, aged roughly 18 to 100 years. Assay used: immunoSEQ multiplex PCR; TCRdb lists only in-frame clones, some missing. The sample lists a few hundred thousand clones; 91% were seen once. This clone was seen only once. The V and J genes are TRBV3-1 (or the pseudogene TRBV3-2) and TRBJ2-2; 9 positions agree with TRBD1. The source material was PBMCs or T cells enriched from blood (not recorded which). This sequence originates from a woman in her thirties or forties who had been exposed to COVID-19. For the CDR3, the DNA is TGTGCCAGCAGCCAAGACGACAGGGGGTTTGGCGGGGAGCTGTTTTTT. This sequence encodes CASSQDDRGFGGELFF.